This passage covers 19 T cell receptor beta chains from one sample sequenced in a study of Ad26.COV2.S vaccination and SARS-CoV-2 variants. Treatment in this sample: 15 to 20 received Ad26.COV2.S at low or high dose, single or two shots; several received placebo; per-sample allocation not given. At day 63 after the first vaccine or placebo injection, samples were drawn. This table comes from immunoSEQ multiplex PCR, and its TCRdb copy is limited to in-frame clones, with some not included. The sample includes fewer than 600,000 clones, 80% to 90% of them seen just once. The sample in question was peripheral blood, obtained in a trial of Ad26.COV2.S vaccine versus placebo. Receptor source: a person aged 18 to 65 who received the Ad26.COV2.S COVID-19 vaccine or a placebo.

Here the CDR3 reads CASRISSGTWEQYF. The CDR3 DNA is TGTGCCAGCAGAATCTCTTCAGGGACGTGGGAGCAGTACTTC. The chain combines TRBV2 with TRBJ2-7; the D call may be TRBD1 or TRBD2 (5 bases each). V was trimmed by 6 bases and J by 7 bases, leaving 19 bases between them. Germline loops: CDR1 SNHLY, CDR2 FYNNEI. The CDR3 is 14 amino acids.

V and J are TRBV6-5 and TRBJ1-4; D is ambiguous. The CDR3 sequence is 14 residues long. CDR1 is MNHEY and CDR2 is SVGAGI in the germline V gene. The V gene lost 2 bases and the J gene lost 8 bases, with 12 bases spanning the gap. This CDR3 reads CASSYTFSGEKLFF. CDR3 nucleotide sequence: TGTGCCAGCAGTTACACATTTTCGGGGGAAAAACTGTTTTTT.

This CDR3 reads CASSLGLTHSTDTQYF. CDR3 in DNA: TGTGCCAGCAGTTTAGGACTCACTCATAGCACAGATACGCAGTATTTT. V is TRBV27 and J is TRBJ2-3, with a weak D call TRBD2 (5 bases). The V end lost 2 bases, the J end lost 0 bases, and 12 bases lay between the germline ends. CDR1 and CDR2 from the germline V gene are MNHEY and SMNVEV (reference sequence). CDR3 size: 16 residues.

V usage is TRBV6-5 and J usage is TRBJ2-7; TRBD2 matches 7 bases. Per germline, CDR1 MNHEY and CDR2 SVGAGI. V lost 7 bases and J lost 6; bases outside the gene matches: 15. The CDR3 extends over 15 amino acids. CDR3 sequence (DNA): TGTGCCAGCACTTCGGTGGGAGGGCCTACGGGCGAGCAGTACTTC. This translates into CASTSVGGPTGEQYF.

This chain links TRBV28 with TRBJ1-2; TRBD1 is a possible D gene (6 bases). The CDR3 is 12 residues long. Germline CDR1 MDHEN, CDR2 SYDVKM. Trimming took off 9 bases at V and 1 base at J, with 9 bases between the two ends. CDR3 sequence (DNA): TGTGCCAGTAAACAGGGTAACTATGGCTACACCTTC. Protein product: CASKQGNYGYTF.

V and J are TRBV10-1 and TRBJ2-7; D possibly corresponds to TRBD1 (6 bases). The germline V gene has CDR1 WNHNN and CDR2 SYGVQD (reference sequence). V lost 8 bases to trimming and J lost 2 bases, with 19 bases between them. The CDR3 spans 15 residues. The CDR3 sequence: CASRPPDSRPYEQYF. CDR3 DNA sequence: TGCGCCAGCCGCCCCCCGGACAGCAGGCCCTACGAGCAGTACTTC.

The J gene is TRBJ1-1, the V gene TRBV6-5; 7 bases are a match to TRBD1. The V segment lost 0 bases and the J segment 6 bases; nucleotides outside the gene matches: 10. This CDR3 is built from 16 residues. Germline V gives CDR1 MNHEY, CDR2 SVGAGI. The CDR3 sequence is CASSYSAQGRGAEAFF. CDR3 DNA sequence: TGTGCCAGCAGTTACTCAGCCCAGGGCAGGGGGGCTGAAGCTTTCTTT.

The chain carries TRBV7-3 and TRBJ2-5, with D maybe TRBD1 (6 bases). CDR1 SGHTA and CDR2 FQGTGA come from the germline V gene. This CDR3 has 13 amino acids. Trimming took 5 bases from V and 3 from J, leaving 10 bases between them. The CDR3 sequence: CASSGGLEETQYF. The CDR3 region has the DNA TGTGCCAGCAGCGGGGGCCTGGAAGAGACCCAGTACTTC.

Worth noting for this clone: Other DNA sequences within the sample encode an identical CDR3. The chain links TRBV6-5 to TRBJ1-5; maybe TRBD1 (5 bases). V dropped 2 bases and J dropped 4 bases, with 6 bases sitting between them. The CDR3 totals 13 residues. CDR1 is MNHEY and CDR2 is SVGAGI in the germline V gene. CDR3 residues: CASSYGGNQPQHF. The CDR3 DNA follows: TGTGCCAGCAGTTACGGGGGGAATCAGCCCCAGCATTTT.

V gene TRBV19 combines with J gene TRBJ2-5; D may be TRBD1 or TRBD2 (6 bases each). Trimming left V 5 bases short and J 4 bases short, with 20 bases between. The germline gives CDR1 LNHDA, CDR2 SQIVND (reference sequence). CDR3 length equals 16 residues. The CDR3 bases are TGTGCCAGTAGTGAGGGGTTAAGGGGGGCCCGAGAGACCCAGTACTTC. This encodes CASSEGLRGARETQYF.

The rearrangement uses TRBV30 and TRBJ2-7; TRBD2 matches 7 bases. The V gene end was trimmed by 2 bases and the J gene end by 6 bases; junction bases not matched to a gene: 7. Germline loops: CDR1 GTSNPN, CDR2 SVGIG (reference sequence). This CDR3 is built from 13 residues. The CDR3: CAWSILATAEQYF. The CDR3 DNA follows: TGTGCCTGGAGTATACTAGCGACAGCCGAGCAGTACTTC.

This chain links TRBV5-5 with TRBJ2-1; the D call may be TRBD1 or TRBD2 (5 bases each). This CDR3 has 15 residues. V was shortened by 4 bases and J by 4 bases, with 15 bases between the two germline ends. Per germline, CDR1 SGHKS and CDR2 YYEKEE (reference sequence). The CDR3 DNA sequence: TGTGCCAGCAGCCGGGATCCAGGGCAGTACAATGAGCAGTTCTTC. It is translated as CASSRDPGQYNEQFF. Drawing the rest from reference TRBV5-5 and TRBJ2-1, the complete variable domain is DAGVTQSPTHLIKTRGQQVTLRCSPISGHKSVSWYQQVLGQGPQFIFQYYEKEERGRGNFPDRFSARQFPNYSSELNVNALLLGDSALYLCASSRDPGQYNEQFFGPGTRLTVL.

J is TRBJ2-1 and V is TRBV4-2, with 8 bases lining up with TRBD2. This CDR3 comprises 16 residues. Germline assignment: CDR1 LGHNA and CDR2 YNFKEQ. Trimming cost V 3 bases and J 3 bases; bases outside gene matches: 7. The CDR3 protein is CASSHPAGTSYNEQFF. CDR3 DNA sequence: TGTGCCAGCAGCCATCCTGCCGGGACTAGCTACAATGAGCAGTTCTTC.

In this sample, this clone turned up once. The CDR3 is CASSKGLTLNTEAFF. The CDR3, as DNA: TGCGCCAGCAGCAAGGGTCTCACACTGAACACTGAAGCTTTCTTT. This sequence joins TRBV10-2 and TRBJ1-1, with D hard to call. V dropped 6 bases and J dropped 0 bases, with 14 bases sitting between them. The CDR3 length is 15 residues. CDR1 is WSHSY, CDR2 SAAADI, per germline.

This clone was observed a single time. The chain employs TRBV4-3 and TRBJ2-2; weak D call: TRBD1 (6 bases). This CDR3 is built from 16 residues. V was shortened by 1 base and J by 5 bases, with 14 bases between the two germline ends. Germline CDR1 is LGHNA and CDR2 is YSLEER. CDR3 sequence: CASSQGRGGWTGELFF. The DNA of the CDR3 is TGCGCCAGCAGCCAAGGTCGAGGGGGATGGACCGGGGAGCTGTTTTTT.

This clone showed up just a few times. The chain employs TRBV27 and TRBJ2-1; 10 bases are shared with TRBD2. V was pared by 1 base and J by 5 bases, with 5 bases of the junction left unmatched. From germline, CDR1 is MNHEY and CDR2 SMNVEV (reference sequence). The CDR3 has 16 amino acids. The CDR3 DNA follows: TGTGCCAGCAGTTTATTTACTAGCGGGATCCACAATGAGCAGTTCTTC. Translating gives CASSLFTSGIHNEQFF.

The chain combines TRBV15 with TRBJ2-7; 10 nucleotides line up with TRBD1. The length of the CDR3 is 16 residues. J was trimmed by 2 bases and V by 3 bases; bases with no gene match: 7. CDR1 and CDR2 from the germline V gene are LNHNV and YYDKDF (reference sequence). The CDR3 here is CATSSRQGAAAYEQYF. DNA for the CDR3: TGTGCCACCAGCAGTCGACAGGGGGCGGCCGCCTACGAGCAGTACTTC.

This chain's CDR3 is CASSLRQGSHNEQYF. CDR3 nucleotides: TGTGCCAGCAGTTTACGTCAGGGCAGTCATAACGAGCAGTACTTC. The chain couples TRBV27 to TRBJ2-7; a weak D match, TRBD1 (5 bases). The ends were cut back, 2 bases at V and 5 bases at J, with 16 bases in the middle. The CDR3 runs 15 residues. Germline-derived CDR1 and CDR2 are MNHEY and SMNVEV (reference sequence).

This chain's CDR3 is CASRDRFATNEKLFF. CDR3 in DNA: TGTGCCAGCAGGGACAGATTTGCAACTAATGAAAAACTGTTTTTT. This chain uses TRBV2 with TRBJ1-4, with D possibly matching TRBD1 (6 bases). The CDR3 runs 15 residues. The germline gives CDR1 SNHLY, CDR2 FYNNEI. Deletions cut 6 bases from V and 0 bases from J, with 11 bases between.